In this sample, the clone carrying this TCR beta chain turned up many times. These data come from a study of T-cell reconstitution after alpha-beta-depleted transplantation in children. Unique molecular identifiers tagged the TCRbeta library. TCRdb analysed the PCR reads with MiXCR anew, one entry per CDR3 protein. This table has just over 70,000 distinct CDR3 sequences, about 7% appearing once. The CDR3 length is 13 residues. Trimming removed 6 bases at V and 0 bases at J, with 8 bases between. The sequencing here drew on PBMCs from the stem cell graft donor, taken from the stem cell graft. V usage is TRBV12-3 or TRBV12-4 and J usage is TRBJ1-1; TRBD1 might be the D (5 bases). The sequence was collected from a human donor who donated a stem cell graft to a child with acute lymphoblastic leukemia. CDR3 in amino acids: CASSPTVNTEAFF. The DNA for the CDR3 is TGTGCCAGCAGCCCGACAGTGAACACTGAAGCTTTCTTT.